Following are 29 T cell receptor beta chains from one sample sequenced in a study of cytomegalovirus exposure and HLA in healthy donors. Sequenced by immunoSEQ multiplex PCR; TCRdb stores in-frame clones only, minus some. The data contain some 150,000 clones, about 86% of them singletons. What was sequenced was PBMCs. The receptors stem from a man aged 18 to 35 in good health and CMV-seropositive.

On this clone itself: The same CDR3 can be traced to other DNA sequences in this sample. The V gene is TRBV9, the J gene TRBJ2-1; 11 bases match TRBD1. Looked up from germline, CDR1 is SGDLS and CDR2 is YYNGEE. This CDR3 spans 15 amino acids. The V and J ends lost 0 bases and 6 bases, in that order; junction bases with no gene match: 2. CDR3 nucleotide sequence: TGTGCCAGCAGCGTAGAGGGACAGGGGGTCAATGAGCAGTTCTTC. Its translation is CASSVEGQGVNEQFF.

The V and J genes are TRBV15 and TRBJ1-2; the D gene is possibly TRBD1 (6 bases). The length of the CDR3 is 15 residues. CDR1 and CDR2 from the germline V gene are LNHNV and YYDKDF (reference sequence). Trimming removed 0 bases at V and 5 bases at J, with 13 bases between. CDR3 protein: CATSRDMGQIYGYTF. CDR3 DNA sequence: TGTGCCACCAGCAGAGATATGGGACAAATTTATGGCTACACCTTC.

The chain employs TRBV5-8 and TRBJ1-1, with D possibly matching TRBD1 (5 bases). Germline values: CDR1 SGHTS, CDR2 YDEGEE. CDR3 size: 15 residues. Trimming removed 2 bases from V and 5 bases from J, with 16 bases in between. The CDR3, as DNA: TGTGCCAGCAGCTTTTTGGTAGGGGCACGAACTGAAGCTTTCTTT. It translates to CASSFLVGARTEAFF. The full variable domain, its missing parts supplied by reference TRBV5-8 and TRBJ1-1, is EAGVTQSPTHLIKTRGQQATLRCSPISGHTSVYWYQQALGLGLQFLLWYDEGEERNRGNFPPRFSGRQFPNYSSELNVNALELEDSALYLCASSFLVGARTEAFFGQGTRLTVV.

The chain joins TRBV5-6 to TRBJ1-2; D unresolved. CDR1 and CDR2 from the germline V gene are SGHDT and YYEEEE. The germline V and J ends were trimmed by 0 bases and 0 bases, with 9 bases remaining between them. This CDR3 comprises 15 residues. CDR3 bases: TGTGCCAGCAGCTTGGGGCAGTATCCTAACTATGGCTACACCTTC. This encodes CASSLGQYPNYGYTF.

This clone appeared many times. In DNA, the CDR3 is TGTGCCAGCAGCTTGGGGCGGAGATACGAGCAGTACTTC. This gives the protein CASSLGRRYEQYF. The chain combines TRBV5-4 with TRBJ2-7; D not certain. V lost 0 bases, J lost 4 bases, and 8 bases lay in between. CDR3 length equals 13 residues. Germline V lookup: CDR1 SGHNT, CDR2 YYREEE (reference sequence).

The gene calls are TRBV14 and TRBJ1-1; TRBD1 matches 9 bases. Looked up from germline, CDR1 is SGHDN and CDR2 is FVKESK. V lost 1 base and J lost 5; bases outside the gene matches: 5. The CDR3 is 15 residues long. CDR3 sequence (DNA): TGTGCCAGCAGCCAAGCTCCACAGGGGGCGACTGAAGCTTTCTTT. Its protein product is CASSQAPQGATEAFF.

This chain joins TRBV30 and TRBJ2-1, with TRBD2 matching 16 bases. The length of the CDR3 is 17 residues. The germline V gene encodes CDR1 GTSNPN and CDR2 SVGIG (reference sequence). J lost 4 bases, V lost 1 base, and 4 bases had no gene match. This chain's CDR3 is CAWSEGGLAGGYNEQFF. In nucleotides, the CDR3 is TGTGCCTGGAGTGAAGGGGGACTAGCGGGAGGGTACAATGAGCAGTTCTTC. The entire variable domain, with the rest obtained from reference TRBV30 and TRBJ2-1, is as follows: SQTIHQWPATLVQPVGSPLSLECTVEGTSNPNLYWYRQAAGRGLQLLFYSVGIGQISSEVPQNLSASRPQDRQFILSSKKLLLSDSGFYLCAWSEGGLAGGYNEQFFGPGTRLTVL.

The V call is TRBV19, the J call TRBJ2-7; TRBD1 aligns across 10 bases. Germline V gene lookup returns CDR1 LNHDA and CDR2 SQIVND (reference sequence). This CDR3 is 14 amino acids long. After removal of 5 bases from V and 3 bases from J, the junction contained 4 bases not matched to a gene. The chain's CDR3 is CASSWDRGVYEQYF. DNA of the CDR3: TGTGCCAGTAGTTGGGACAGGGGAGTCTACGAGCAGTACTTC.

This clone was counted a few times. The chain joins TRBV6-6 to TRBJ1-5; D remains ambiguous. The germline CDR1 and CDR2 sequences are MNHNY and SVGAGI (reference sequence). The CDR3 has 15 amino acids. V lost 6 bases, J lost 4 bases, and 16 bases lay in between. The CDR3 nucleotides are TGTGCCAGCAGCTTAACGGGGAGAGGGAATCAGCCCCAGCATTTT. Translation gives CASSLTGRGNQPQHF.

The V call is TRBV5-4, the J call TRBJ1-2; 7 nucleotides align to TRBD1. This CDR3 comprises 17 residues. Looked up from germline, CDR1 is SGHNT and CDR2 is YYREEE (reference sequence). V dropped 0 bases and J dropped 1; count of bases not matched to a gene: 9. CDR3 loop: CASSLEQGMKNNYGYTF. The CDR3 DNA follows: TGTGCCAGCAGCTTGGAACAGGGGATGAAGAATAACTATGGCTACACCTTC.

The chain carries TRBV4-2 and TRBJ2-7, with TRBD2 matching 9 bases. The CDR3 has 16 residues. Germline V lookup: CDR1 LGHNA, CDR2 YNFKEQ. Germline trimming cut 0 bases from V and 5 bases from J; bases unmatched to any gene: 8. CDR3 residues: CASSQDMVAGEDEQYF. CDR3 DNA: TGTGCCAGCAGCCAAGATATGGTAGCGGGAGAGGACGAGCAGTACTTC.

The rearrangement links TRBV11-3 to TRBJ2-1, with a possible D match to TRBD2 (7 bases). Germline loops: CDR1 SGHNT, CDR2 YENEEA. The length of the CDR3 is 15 residues. Trimming left V 5 bases short and J 0 bases short, with 11 bases between. CDR3 in amino acids: CASSQGGGSYNEQFF. The CDR3 coding sequence is TGTGCCAGCAGCCAGGGAGGGGGCTCCTACAATGAGCAGTTCTTC.

This chain uses TRBV28 with TRBJ1-4, with no clear D. The length of the CDR3 is 14 residues. CDR1 and CDR2 (germline): MDHEN, SYDVKM. V was trimmed by 2 bases and J by 3 bases, leaving 7 bases between them. The CDR3 is CASSLGGSNEKLFF. The CDR3 DNA is TGTGCCAGCAGTTTAGGAGGGTCTAATGAAAAACTGTTTTTT.

The CDR3 DNA follows: TGTGCCAGCAGTCCGTCGACAGGCGGGTGGTCTGAAGCTTTCTTT. This encodes CASSPSTGGWSEAFF. J is TRBJ1-1 and V is TRBV6-5, with D maybe TRBD1 (6 bases). Germline CDR1 reads MNHEY; CDR2 reads SVGAGI. V lost 5 bases and J lost 6, with 19 bases in between. The CDR3 totals 15 residues.

This chain uses TRBV19 with TRBJ2-7, with D possibly TRBD1 on 6 matching bases. The CDR3 loop spans 16 amino acids. Germline loops: CDR1 LNHDA, CDR2 SQIVND (reference sequence). V lost 5 bases to trimming and J lost 2 bases, with 19 bases between them. The CDR3 loop is CASSPSPPQGTYEQYF. The DNA of the CDR3 is TGTGCCAGTAGTCCATCCCCACCCCAGGGGACCTACGAGCAGTACTTC. Drawing the rest from reference TRBV19 and TRBJ2-7, the complete variable domain is DGGITQSPKYLFRKEGQNVTLSCEQNLNHDAMYWYRQDPGQGLRLIYYSQIVNDFQKGDIAEGYSVSREKKESFPLTVTSAQKNPTAFYLCASSPSPPQGTYEQYFGPGTRLTVT.

This clone is a singleton in its sample. This chain connects TRBV27 to TRBJ2-7, with D maybe TRBD2 (5 bases). Germline CDR1 is MNHEY and CDR2 is SMNVEV (reference sequence). The V and J ends lost 6 bases and 2 bases respectively, with 17 bases between them. This CDR3 region has 15 residues. For the CDR3, the DNA is TGTGCCAGCAGACTAGGAGGTGGTGGGACCTACGAGCAGTACTTC. It yields the protein CASRLGGGGTYEQYF.

This chain links TRBV29-1 with TRBJ2-3, with D maybe TRBD2 (5 bases). Germline loops: CDR1 SQVTM, CDR2 ANQGSEA. Trimming removed 7 bases at V and 6 bases at J, with 20 bases between. The CDR3 runs 14 residues. CDR3 nucleotide sequence: TGCAGCGGCCCCCGACTACCGCCCAGGGATACGCAGTATTTT. It specifies CSGPRLPPRDTQYF.

The chain uses TRBV7-2 and TRBJ2-7; perhaps TRBD2 as D (5 bases). The CDR3 is made up of 16 amino acids. Looked up from germline, CDR1 is SGHTA and CDR2 is FQGNSA. The V and J ends lost 6 bases and 6 bases respectively, with 24 bases between them. The CDR3 protein is CASRRPGEGVGGEQYF. In nucleotides, the CDR3 is TGTGCCAGCAGACGTCCCGGTGAGGGAGTAGGTGGCGAGCAGTACTTC.

The chain combines TRBV19 with TRBJ2-7, with TRBD2 matching 9 bases. J gave up 2 bases and V 1 base, and 0 bases lay outside the gene matches. The length of the CDR3 is 14 residues. Germline V gives CDR1 LNHDA, CDR2 SQIVND (reference sequence). This chain's CDR3 is CASSIASGAYEQYF. Written as DNA, the CDR3 is TGTGCCAGTAGTATAGCTAGCGGGGCCTACGAGCAGTACTTC.

The CDR3 spells CASSYLGGLGVLTF. The DNA of the CDR3 is TGTGCCAGCAGTTACTTGGGGGGTTTAGGCGTCCTGACTTTC. V usage is TRBV6-5 and J usage is TRBJ2-6, with a possible D match to TRBD2 (6 bases). V lost 1 base, J lost 12 bases, and 13 bases lay in between. Germline V gives CDR1 MNHEY, CDR2 SVGAGI. The CDR3 has 14 residues.

This chain uses TRBV4-3 with TRBJ1-4; perhaps TRBD1 as D (5 bases). The CDR3 sequence is 14 residues long. V was cut by 2 bases and J by 8 bases, with 12 bases left in between. Germline CDR1 reads LGHNA; CDR2 reads YSLEER. The CDR3 DNA reads as TGCGCCAGCAGCCAATCCAGGGCCCAGGAAAAACTGTTTTTT. This sequence encodes CASSQSRAQEKLFF.

V and J are TRBV12-5 and TRBJ1-4, with D possibly TRBD1 on 6 matching bases. CDR1 is LGHNT, CDR2 FRNRAP, per germline. The CDR3 runs to 15 residues. V lost 5 bases, J lost 8 bases, and 18 bases lay in between. The CDR3 DNA reads TGTGCTAGTGGTATGGACAGAGCGGGCGGGGAAAAACTGTTTTTT. Translated, it gives CASGMDRAGGEKLFF.

This chain connects TRBV4-1 to TRBJ2-3; 7 bases are shared with TRBD1. CDR1 and CDR2 (germline): MGHRA, YSYEKL. V lost 5 bases and J lost 7; bases outside the gene matches: 9. This CDR3 has 14 amino acids. CDR3 loop: CASSGDRAIHTQYF. The CDR3 DNA is TGCGCCAGCAGCGGGGACAGAGCGATTCATACGCAGTATTTT.

The V gene is TRBV30, the J gene TRBJ2-7; 7 positions agree with TRBD1. Germline trimming cut 5 bases from V and 6 bases from J; bases unmatched to any gene: 7. CDR3 length: 12 amino acids. Per the germline V gene, CDR1 is GTSNPN and CDR2 is SVGIG (reference sequence). Here the CDR3 DNA reads TGTGCCTGGGCTTCCGGACAGGCCGAGCAGTACTTC. Encoded protein: CAWASGQAEQYF.

The chain joins TRBV7-2 to TRBJ2-7; 14 bases align to TRBD2. This CDR3 spans 16 amino acids. Unmatched junction bases numbered 4, after V lost 4 bases and J lost 2 bases. CDR1 SGHTA and CDR2 FQGNSA come from the germline V gene. The CDR3 is CASSWTSGRTPYEQYF. Here the CDR3 DNA reads TGTGCCAGCAGCTGGACTAGCGGGAGGACCCCCTACGAGCAGTACTTC.

The chain has TRBV4-2 and TRBJ2-7; 7 nucleotides align to TRBD2. The trim removed 1 base at V and 0 bases at J, leaving 0 bases unmatched. The CDR3 loop spans 14 amino acids. Germline V gives CDR1 LGHNA, CDR2 YNFKEQ. The DNA for the CDR3 is TGTGCCAGCAGCCAAGGCGGGAGCTCCTACGAGCAGTACTTC. Encoded protein: CASSQGGSSYEQYF.

V gene TRBV7-2 combines with J gene TRBJ2-2; 8 nucleotides align to TRBD1. Trimming removed 1 base from V and 3 bases from J; junction bases left unmatched: 1. Germline V gene sequence: CDR1 SGHTA, CDR2 FQGNSA. CDR3 size: 15 residues. Here the CDR3 DNA reads TGTGCCAGCAGCTTAGGGACAGGGTACACCGGGGAGCTGTTTTTT. Amino acids: CASSLGTGYTGELFF. Full variable domain (outside the CDR3, taken from reference TRBV7-2 and TRBJ2-2): GAGVSQSPSNKVTEKGKDVELRCDPISGHTALYWYRQSLGQGLEFLIYFQGNSAPDKSGLPSDRFSAERTGGSVSTLTIQRTQQEDSAVYLCASSLGTGYTGELFFGEGSRLTVL.

The sample holds one count of this clone. The genes are TRBV30 and TRBJ1-2; tentatively, D is TRBD1 (6 bases). This CDR3 has 15 amino acids. The V gene lost 1 base and the J gene lost 4 bases, with 16 bases spanning the gap. Germline CDR1 GTSNPN, CDR2 SVGIG (reference sequence). The CDR3 coding sequence is TGTGCCTGGAGTGCGACAGGTACAGAACCCTATGGCTACACCTTC. Its translation is CAWSATGTEPYGYTF.

The rearrangement uses TRBV27 and TRBJ2-7, with TRBD2 as a possible D gene (5 bases). Trimming pared 6 bases from V and 5 bases from J, leaving 11 bases between. The CDR3 consists of 12 residues. In germline, CDR1 is MNHEY, CDR2 SMNVEV (reference sequence). The CDR3 DNA reads as TGTGCCAGCAGAGGAGGTTACCACGAGCAGTACTTC. Protein product: CASRGGYHEQYF.